The clone carrying this T cell receptor beta chain was counted only a few times. Its antigen is not identified. The entry originates in a study of CD8+CD57+ T cells in acquired aplastic anemia. Study overall: When averaged, DNA from sorted CD4+ and CD8+ cells came to approximately 3.2 ug.

Germline CDR1 reads SGHVT; CDR2 reads SQSDAQ. The germline V and J ends were trimmed by 0 bases and 17 bases, with 23 bases remaining between them. The CDR3 runs 16 residues. Overall study findings and caveats: Found in both controls and patients were almost 30 CD8+ CDR3 sequences.

Researchers used genomic DNA as the template to profile TCR beta VDJ and CDR3. TCRdb reanalysed the reads using MiXCR and keeps one entry per CDR3 protein. The sample includes a few hundred thousand distinct CDR3 sequences, 82% of them seen just once. Individuals selected for sequencing had exhibited CD8+CD57+ cell expansion on flow cytometry. Acquired aplastic anemia of severe grade affected all patients. The source material was sorted CD4+, CD8+, or CD8+CD57+ T cells (not recorded which) from PBMCs. The chain couples TRBV7-4 to TRBJ2-6; D possibly matches TRBD1 or TRBD2 (5 bases each). The TCR originated in a human donor with aplastic anemia. CDR3 amino acids: CASSLAGSYGANDLTF. CDR3 nucleotide sequence: TGTGCCAGCAGCTTAGCGGGTAGTTACGGGGCCAACGACTTGACTTTC.